This TCR beta chain was captured by sequencing in a study of blood T cell repertoires in COVID-19. Whole-study context: From the United States, Italy and Spain came samples of acute and convalescent COVID-19. In each case, the material was cDNA or gDNA derived from T cells, B-cell-depleted T cells, or PBMCs.

The germline V gene encodes CDR1 MDHEN and CDR2 SYDVKM. V dropped 3 bases and J dropped 7 bases, with 10 bases sitting between them. The CDR3 is 14 residues long. Original processing methods: Estimation of nucleated cell counts was performed using reference gene primer amplification. Clones were read by immunoSEQ multiplex PCR, and TCRdb kept only the in-frame ones, dropping some. V and J calls and clone size are as listed in that table; D and trimming were resolved from the DNA. Counted here are 95,000 to 100,000 clones, 70% to 85% occurring once; the ten biggest clones make up roughly 10%. The sequenced material came from peripheral blood. The sequence was collected from a man between 65 and 85 years old with acute or convalescent COVID-19. The chain couples TRBV28 to TRBJ1-6; a weak D match, TRBD1 (6 bases). The CDR3 nucleotides are TGTGCCAGCAGTTTTGGGGGCCCGAATTCACCCCTCCACTTT. This sequence encodes CASSFGGPNSPLHF.